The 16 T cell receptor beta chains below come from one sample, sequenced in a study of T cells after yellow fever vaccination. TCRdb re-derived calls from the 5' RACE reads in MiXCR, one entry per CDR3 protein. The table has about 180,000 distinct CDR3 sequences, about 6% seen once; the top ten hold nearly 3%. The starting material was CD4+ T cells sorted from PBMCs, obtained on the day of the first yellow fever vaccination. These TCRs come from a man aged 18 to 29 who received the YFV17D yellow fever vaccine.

The CDR3 nucleotides read TGTGCCAGTAGTGGGGAATCAGATACGCAGTATTTT. It encodes CASSGESDTQYF. The chain couples TRBV19 to TRBJ2-3; D is unresolved. V dropped 5 bases and J dropped 4 bases, with 7 bases sitting between them. Germline CDR1 reads LNHDA; CDR2 reads SQIVND (reference sequence). This CDR3 is 12 amino acids long.

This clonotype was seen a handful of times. The DNA of the CDR3 is TGTGCCAGCAGCCGTCCTGGGGGCGAGCAGTACTTC. It translates to CASSRPGGEQYF. This chain links TRBV7-8 with TRBJ2-7; the D gene could be TRBD1 or TRBD2 (5 bases each). There are 12 residues in the CDR3. CDR1 and CDR2 from the germline V gene are SGHVS and FQNEAQ. Trimming took off 5 bases at V and 6 bases at J, with 11 bases between the two ends.

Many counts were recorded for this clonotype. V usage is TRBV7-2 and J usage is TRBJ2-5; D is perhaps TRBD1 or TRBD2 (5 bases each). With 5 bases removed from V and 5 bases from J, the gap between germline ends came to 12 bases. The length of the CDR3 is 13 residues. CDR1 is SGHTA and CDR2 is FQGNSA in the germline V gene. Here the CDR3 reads CASSPGRGETQYF. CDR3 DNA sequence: TGTGCCAGCAGCCCGGGACGCGGGGAGACCCAGTACTTC.

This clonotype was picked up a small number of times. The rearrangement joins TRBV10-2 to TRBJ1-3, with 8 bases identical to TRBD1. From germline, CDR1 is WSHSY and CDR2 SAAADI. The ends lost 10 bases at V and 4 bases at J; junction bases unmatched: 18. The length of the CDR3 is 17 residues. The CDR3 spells CATLLGQGGSRGNTIYF. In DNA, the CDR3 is TGCGCCACCCTTCTTGGACAGGGAGGCTCCCGCGGAAACACCATATATTTT.

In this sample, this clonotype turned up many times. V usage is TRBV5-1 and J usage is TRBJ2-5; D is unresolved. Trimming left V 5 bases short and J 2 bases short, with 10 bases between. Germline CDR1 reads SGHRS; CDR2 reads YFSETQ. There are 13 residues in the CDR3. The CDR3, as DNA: TGCGCCAGCAGTCTAACCGCTCAAGAGACCCAGTACTTC. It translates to CASSLTAQETQYF.

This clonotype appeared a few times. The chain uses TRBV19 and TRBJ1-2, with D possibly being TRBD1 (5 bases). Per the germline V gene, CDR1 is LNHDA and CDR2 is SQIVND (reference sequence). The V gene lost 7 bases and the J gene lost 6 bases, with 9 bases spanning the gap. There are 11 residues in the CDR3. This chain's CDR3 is CASKGEDGYTF. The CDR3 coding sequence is TGTGCCAGTAAAGGGGAAGATGGCTACACCTTC.

The CDR3 here is CSARELTGRETQYF. The CDR3 DNA sequence: TGCAGTGCTAGAGAACTAACAGGGAGAGAGACCCAGTACTTC. V and J are TRBV20-1 and TRBJ2-5; weak D call: TRBD1 (6 bases). CDR1 is DFQATT and CDR2 is SNEGSKA in the germline V gene (reference sequence). The CDR3 is 14 residues long. The V and J ends lost 0 bases and 4 bases respectively, with 12 bases between them.

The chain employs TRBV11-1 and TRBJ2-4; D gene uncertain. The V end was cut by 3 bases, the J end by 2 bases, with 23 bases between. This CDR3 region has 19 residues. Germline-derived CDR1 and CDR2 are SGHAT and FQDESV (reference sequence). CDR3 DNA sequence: TGTGCCAGCAGCTTCCCCCACCTTCGACCAAAAGTCCCCAAAAACATTCAGTACTTC. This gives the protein CASSFPHLRPKVPKNIQYF. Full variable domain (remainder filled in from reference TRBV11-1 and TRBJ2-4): EAEVAQSPRYKITEKSQAVAFWCDPISGHATLYWYRQILGQGPELLVQFQDESVVDDSQLPKDRFSAERLKGVDSTLKIQPAELGDSAMYLCASSFPHLRPKVPKNIQYFGAGTRLSVL.

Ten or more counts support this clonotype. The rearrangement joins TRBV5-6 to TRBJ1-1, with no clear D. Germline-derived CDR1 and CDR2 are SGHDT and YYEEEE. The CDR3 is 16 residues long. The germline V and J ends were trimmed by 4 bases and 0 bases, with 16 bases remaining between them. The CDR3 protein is CASSGMGVVVNTEAFF. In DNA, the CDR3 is TGTGCCAGCAGCGGAATGGGAGTTGTAGTGAACACTGAAGCTTTCTTT.

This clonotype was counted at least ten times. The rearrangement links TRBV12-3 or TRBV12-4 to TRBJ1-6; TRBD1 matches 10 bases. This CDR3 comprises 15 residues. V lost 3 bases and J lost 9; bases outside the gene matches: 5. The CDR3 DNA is TGTGCCAGCAGTTTGCTGGGGACAGGGGCTTCACCCCTCCACTTT. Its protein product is CASSLLGTGASPLHF.

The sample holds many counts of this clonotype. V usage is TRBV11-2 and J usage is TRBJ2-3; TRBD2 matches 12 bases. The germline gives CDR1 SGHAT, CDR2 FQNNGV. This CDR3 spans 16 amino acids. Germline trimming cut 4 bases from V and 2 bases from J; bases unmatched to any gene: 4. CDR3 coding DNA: TGTGCCAGCAGCTCACTAGCGGGGGGTTTCACAGATACGCAGTATTTT. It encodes CASSSLAGGFTDTQYF.

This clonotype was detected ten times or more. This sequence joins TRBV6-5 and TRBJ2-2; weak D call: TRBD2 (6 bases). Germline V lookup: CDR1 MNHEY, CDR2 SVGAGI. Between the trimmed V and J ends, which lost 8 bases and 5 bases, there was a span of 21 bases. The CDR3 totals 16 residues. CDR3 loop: CASGGPFGGNTGELFF. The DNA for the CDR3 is TGTGCCAGCGGAGGGCCCTTTGGGGGAAATACCGGGGAGCTGTTTTTT.

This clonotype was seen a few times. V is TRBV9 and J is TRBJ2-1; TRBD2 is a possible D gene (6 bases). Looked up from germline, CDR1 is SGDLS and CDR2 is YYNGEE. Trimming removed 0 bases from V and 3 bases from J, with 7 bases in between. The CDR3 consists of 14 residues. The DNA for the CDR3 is TGTGCCAGCAGCGTAGACGGGGGCTACAATGAGCAGTTCTTC. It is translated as CASSVDGGYNEQFF.

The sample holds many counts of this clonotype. The CDR3 region has the DNA TGTGCCACCCTTAGAGCGGGGGCGAACAATGAGCAGTTCTTC. Translated: CATLRAGANNEQFF. This chain links TRBV10-3 with TRBJ2-1; 8 nucleotides line up with TRBD2. The J segment lost 5 bases and the V segment lost 10 bases, leaving 10 bases of the junction unmatched. Germline V gene sequence: CDR1 ENHRY, CDR2 SYGVKD. CDR3 length: 14 amino acids.

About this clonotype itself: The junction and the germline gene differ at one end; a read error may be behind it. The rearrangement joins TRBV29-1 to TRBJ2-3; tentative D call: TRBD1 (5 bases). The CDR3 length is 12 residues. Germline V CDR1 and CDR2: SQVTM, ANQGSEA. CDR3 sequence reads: CSVGQGPDSQYF. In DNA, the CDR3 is TGCAGCGTTGGGCAGGGTCCAGATTCGCAGTATTTT.

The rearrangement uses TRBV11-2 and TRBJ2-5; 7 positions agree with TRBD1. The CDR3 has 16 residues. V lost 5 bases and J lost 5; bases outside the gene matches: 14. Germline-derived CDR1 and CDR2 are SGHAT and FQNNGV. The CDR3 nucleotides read TGTGCCAGCAGCCGCAACCCGGGACAGCTCGGGGAGACCCAGTACTTC. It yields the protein CASSRNPGQLGETQYF. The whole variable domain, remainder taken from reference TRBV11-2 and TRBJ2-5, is EAGVAQSPRYKIIEKRQSVAFWCNPISGHATLYWYQQILGQGPKLLIQFQNNGVVDDSQLPKDRFSAERLKGVDSTLKIQPAKLEDSAVYLCASSRNPGQLGETQYFGPGTRLLVL.